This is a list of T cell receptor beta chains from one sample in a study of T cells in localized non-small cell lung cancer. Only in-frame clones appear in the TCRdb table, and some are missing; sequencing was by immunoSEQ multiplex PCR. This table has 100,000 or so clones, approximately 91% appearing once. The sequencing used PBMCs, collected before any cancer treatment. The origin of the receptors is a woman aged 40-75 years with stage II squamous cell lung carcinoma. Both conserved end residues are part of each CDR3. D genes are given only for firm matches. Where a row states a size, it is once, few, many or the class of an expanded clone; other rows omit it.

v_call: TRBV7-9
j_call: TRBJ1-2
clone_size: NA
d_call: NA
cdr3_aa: CASSLKGGYTF
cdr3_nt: TGTGCCAGCAGCTTGAAGGGAGGCTACACCTTC

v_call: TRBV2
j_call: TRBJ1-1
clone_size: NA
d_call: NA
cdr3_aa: CASRRFTAKKGEAFF
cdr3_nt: TGTGCCAGCAGAAGATTCACTGCCAAGAAGGGTGAAGCTTTCTTT

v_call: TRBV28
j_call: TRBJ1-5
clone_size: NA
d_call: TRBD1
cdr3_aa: CASSSNRGPALIGNQPQHF
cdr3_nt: TGTGCCAGCAGTTCAAACAGGGGGCCAGCCCTTATAGGCAATCAGCCCCAGCATTTT

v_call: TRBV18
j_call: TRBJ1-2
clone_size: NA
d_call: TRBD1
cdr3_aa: CASSSRQGHYGYTF
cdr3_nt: TGTGCCAGCTCATCCCGACAGGGCCACTATGGCTACACCTTC

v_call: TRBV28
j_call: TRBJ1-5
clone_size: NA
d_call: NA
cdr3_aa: CASSSRQQPQHF
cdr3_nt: TGTGCCAGCAGTTCCCGACAGCAGCCCCAGCATTTT

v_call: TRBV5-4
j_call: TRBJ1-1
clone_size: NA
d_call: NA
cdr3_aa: CASSPGNTEAFF
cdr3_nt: TGTGCCAGCAGCCCCGGAAACACTGAAGCTTTCTTT

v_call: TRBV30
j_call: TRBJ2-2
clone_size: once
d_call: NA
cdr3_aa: CAWRWGDTGELFF
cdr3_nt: TGTGCCTGGAGATGGGGAGACACCGGGGAGCTGTTTTTT

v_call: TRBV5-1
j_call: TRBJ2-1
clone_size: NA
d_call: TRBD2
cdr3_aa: CASSLARLTTSDESGNEQFF
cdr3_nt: TGCGCCAGCAGCTTGGCCCGATTAACAACTAGCGACGAGAGCGGCAATGAGCAGTTCTTC

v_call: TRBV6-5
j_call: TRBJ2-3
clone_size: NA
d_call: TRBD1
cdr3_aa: CASSYGTGGADTQYF
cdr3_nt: TGTGCCAGCAGTTATGGGACAGGGGGCGCAGATACGCAGTATTTT

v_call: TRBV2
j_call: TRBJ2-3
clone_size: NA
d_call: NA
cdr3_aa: CASSALTTGPAMGDTQYF
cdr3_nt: TGTGCCAGCAGTGCTCTAACCACAGGCCCGGCAATGGGAGATACGCAGTATTTT

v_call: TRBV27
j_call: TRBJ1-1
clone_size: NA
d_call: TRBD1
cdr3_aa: CASSLGTANTEAFF
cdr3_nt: TGTGCCAGCAGTTTAGGGACAGCTAACACTGAAGCTTTCTTT

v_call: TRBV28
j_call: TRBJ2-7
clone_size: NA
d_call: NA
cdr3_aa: CASSPRTLIGEQYF
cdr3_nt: TGTGCCAGCAGTCCCAGGACCTTAATAGGGGAGCAGTACTTC

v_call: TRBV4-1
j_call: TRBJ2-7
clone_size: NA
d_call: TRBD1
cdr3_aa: CASSRNRDSFYEQYF
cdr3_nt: TGCGCCAGCAGCCGAAACCGGGACAGCTTCTACGAGCAGTACTTC

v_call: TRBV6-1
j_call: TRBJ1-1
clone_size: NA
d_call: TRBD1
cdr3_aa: CASISGGYYTEAFF
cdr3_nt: TGTGCCAGCATCTCAGGGGGCTACTACACTGAAGCTTTCTTT

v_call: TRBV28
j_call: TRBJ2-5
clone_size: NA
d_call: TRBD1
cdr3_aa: CASSPGTGRETQYF
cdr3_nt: TGTGCCAGCAGTCCGGGGACAGGGAGAGAGACCCAGTACTTC

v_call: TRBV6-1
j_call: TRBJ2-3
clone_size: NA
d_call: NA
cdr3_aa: CASSEALTGRRGTQYF
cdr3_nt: TGTGCCAGCAGTGAAGCGCTTACAGGACGACGGGGTACGCAGTATTTT

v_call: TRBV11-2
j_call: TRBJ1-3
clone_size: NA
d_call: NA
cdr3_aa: CASSPGPQGNTIYF
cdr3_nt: TGTGCCAGCAGCCCGGGACCCCAAGGAAACACCATATATTTT

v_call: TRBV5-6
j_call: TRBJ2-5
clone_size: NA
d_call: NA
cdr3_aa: CASSYGVLAPRQETQYF
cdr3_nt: TGTGCCAGCAGCTACGGTGTTCTGGCCCCCAGACAAGAGACCCAGTACTTC

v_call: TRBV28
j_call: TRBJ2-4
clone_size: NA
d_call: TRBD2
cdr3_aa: CASSPGGGLIGKNIQYF
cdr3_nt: TGTGCCAGCAGTCCCGGGGGGGGGTTAATTGGCAAAAACATTCAGTACTTC

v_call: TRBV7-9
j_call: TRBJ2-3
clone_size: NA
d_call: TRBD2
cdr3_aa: CASFRGGNTDTQYF
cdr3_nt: TGTGCCAGCTTTAGGGGAGGGAACACAGATACGCAGTATTTT

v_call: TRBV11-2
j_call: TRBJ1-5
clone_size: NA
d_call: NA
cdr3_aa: CASSASTGLFNGGNQPQHF
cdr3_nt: TGTGCCAGCAGCGCCTCAACCGGACTATTCAACGGGGGCAATCAGCCCCAGCATTTT

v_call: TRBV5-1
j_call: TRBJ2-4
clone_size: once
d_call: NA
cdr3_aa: CASSFGQQRNIQYF
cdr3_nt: TGCGCCAGCAGCTTTGGACAGCAAAGAAACATTCAGTACTTC

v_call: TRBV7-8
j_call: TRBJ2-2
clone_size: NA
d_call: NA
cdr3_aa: CASSFKNTGELFF
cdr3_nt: TGTGCCAGCAGCTTCAAGAACACCGGGGAGCTGTTTTTT

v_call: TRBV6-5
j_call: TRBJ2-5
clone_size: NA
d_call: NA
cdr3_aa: CASKGGQETQYF
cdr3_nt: TGTGCCAGCAAGGGCGGCCAAGAGACCCAGTACTTC

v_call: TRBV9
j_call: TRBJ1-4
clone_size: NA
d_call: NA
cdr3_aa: CASSVGPNEKLFF
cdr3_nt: TGTGCCAGCAGCGTAGGGCCCAATGAAAAACTGTTTTTT

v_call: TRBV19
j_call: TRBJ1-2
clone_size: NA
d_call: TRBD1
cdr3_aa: CASTMVGQGGLNYGYTF
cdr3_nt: TGTGCCAGTACCATGGTGGGACAGGGGGGTCTCAACTATGGCTACACCTTC

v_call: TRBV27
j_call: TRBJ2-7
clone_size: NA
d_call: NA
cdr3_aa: CASTFLQGSHEQYF
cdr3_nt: TGTGCCAGCACCTTTCTACAGGGATCCCACGAGCAGTACTTC

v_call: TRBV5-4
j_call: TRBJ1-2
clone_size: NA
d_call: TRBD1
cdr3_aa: CASSASDRRNGGYTF
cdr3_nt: TGTGCCAGCAGCGCGTCGGACAGGAGAAACGGTGGCTACACCTTC

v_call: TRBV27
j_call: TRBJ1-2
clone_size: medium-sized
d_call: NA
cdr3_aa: CASKGMTYGYTF
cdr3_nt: TGTGCCAGCAAGGGCATGACCTATGGCTACACCTTC

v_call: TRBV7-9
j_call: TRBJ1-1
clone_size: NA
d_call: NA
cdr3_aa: CASSYEFNTEAFF
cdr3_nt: TGTGCCAGCAGCTACGAATTTAACACTGAAGCTTTCTTT

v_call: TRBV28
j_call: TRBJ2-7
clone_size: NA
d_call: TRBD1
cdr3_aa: CASSIRQGSQYF
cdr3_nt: TGTGCCAGCAGTATAAGACAGGGGAGCCAGTACTTC

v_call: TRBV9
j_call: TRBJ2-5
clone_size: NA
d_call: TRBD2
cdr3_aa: CASSVGLAGGRQETQYF
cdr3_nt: TGTGCCAGCAGCGTGGGACTAGCGGGAGGGCGACAAGAGACCCAGTACTTC

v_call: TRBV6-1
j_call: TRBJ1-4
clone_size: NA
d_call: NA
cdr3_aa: CASSEGPVNEKLFF
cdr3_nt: TGTGCCAGCAGTGAGGGCCCAGTTAATGAAAAACTGTTTTTT

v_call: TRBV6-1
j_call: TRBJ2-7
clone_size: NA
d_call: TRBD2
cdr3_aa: CASIFAAGGSYEQYF
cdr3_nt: TGTGCCAGCATTTTCGCGGCGGGAGGCTCCTACGAGCAGTACTTC

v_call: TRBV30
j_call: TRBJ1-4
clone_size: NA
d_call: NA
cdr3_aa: CASGGDRNEKLFF
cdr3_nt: TGTGCCTCCGGGGGTGACCGGAATGAAAAACTGTTTTTT

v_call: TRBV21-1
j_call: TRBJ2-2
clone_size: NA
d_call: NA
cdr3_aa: CASSKVVTTGELFF
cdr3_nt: TGTGCCAGCAGCAAAGTCGTAACGACCGGGGAGCTGTTTTTT

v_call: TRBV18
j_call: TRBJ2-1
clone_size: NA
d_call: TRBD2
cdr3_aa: CASRTSGLNEQFF
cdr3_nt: TGTGCCAGCCGGACTAGCGGACTAAATGAGCAGTTCTTC

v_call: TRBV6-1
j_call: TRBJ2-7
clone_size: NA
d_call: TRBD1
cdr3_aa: CASSEWYWGQGAYEQYF
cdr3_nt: TGTGCCAGCAGTGAATGGTATTGGGGACAGGGGGCCTACGAGCAGTACTTC